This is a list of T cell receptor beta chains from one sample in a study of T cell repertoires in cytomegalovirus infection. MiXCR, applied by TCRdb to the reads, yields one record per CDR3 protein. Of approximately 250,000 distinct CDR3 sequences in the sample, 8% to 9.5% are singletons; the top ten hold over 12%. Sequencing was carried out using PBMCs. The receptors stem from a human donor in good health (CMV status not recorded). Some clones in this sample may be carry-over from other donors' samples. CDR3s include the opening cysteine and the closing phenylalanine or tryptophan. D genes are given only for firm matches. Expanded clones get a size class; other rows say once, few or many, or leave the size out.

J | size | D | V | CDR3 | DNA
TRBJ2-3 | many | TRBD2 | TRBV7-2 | CASSFSGGPFDTQYF | TGTGCCAGCAGCTTTAGCGGGGGCCCTTTTGATACGCAGTATTTT
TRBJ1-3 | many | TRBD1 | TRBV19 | CASLRQGRTPGNTIYF | TGTGCCAGCCTCCGACAGGGTCGGACCCCTGGAAACACCATATATTTT
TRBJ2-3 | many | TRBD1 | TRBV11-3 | CASSPWDRADQYTQYF | TGTGCCAGCAGCCCTTGGGACAGGGCGGACCAGTATACGCAGTATTTT
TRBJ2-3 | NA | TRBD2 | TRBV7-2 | CASSLQAGGYTDTQYF | TGTGCCAGCAGCTTACAAGCGGGAGGCTACACAGATACGCAGTATTTT
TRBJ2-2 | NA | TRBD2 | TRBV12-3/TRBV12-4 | CASSRGGGGELFF | TGTGCCAGCAGCCGGGGGGGCGGGGGGGAGCTGTTTTTT
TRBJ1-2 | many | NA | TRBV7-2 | CASSLVGSNYGYTF | TGTGCCAGCAGCTTAGTAGGTTCTAACTATGGCTACACCTTC
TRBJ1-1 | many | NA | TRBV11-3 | CASSLNGNTEAFF | TGTGCCAGCAGCTTAAATGGGAACACTGAAGCTTTCTTT
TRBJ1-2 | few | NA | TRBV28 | CASSLSPGRDGYTF | TGTGCCAGCAGTTTAAGCCCAGGGAGGGACGGCTACACCTTC
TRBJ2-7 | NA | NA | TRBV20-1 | CSARDLSGSHEQYF | TGCAGTGCTAGAGATCTGTCAGGATCCCACGAGCAGTACTTC
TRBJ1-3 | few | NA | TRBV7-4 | CASSTENTIYF | TGTGCCAGCAGCACCGAGAACACCATATATTTT
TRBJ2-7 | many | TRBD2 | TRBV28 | CASSFPSGPYEQYF | TGTGCCAGCAGTTTCCCTAGCGGACCCTACGAGCAGTACTTC
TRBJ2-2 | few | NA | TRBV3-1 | CASSRSPAGQRTGELFF | TGTGCCAGCAGCCGAAGTCCCGCGGGACAACGAACCGGGGAGCTGTTTTTT
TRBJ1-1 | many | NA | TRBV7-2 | CASSPRRGKAGTEAFF | TGTGCCAGCAGCCCAAGGAGGGGGAAGGCGGGGACTGAAGCTTTCTTT
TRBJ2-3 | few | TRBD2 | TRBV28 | CASKPGLADTQYF | TGTGCCAGCAAACCGGGACTAGCAGATACGCAGTATTTT
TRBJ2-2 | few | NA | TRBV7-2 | CASSFHPGPPFNTGELFF | TGTGCCAGCAGCTTCCATCCCGGGCCTCCCTTTAACACCGGGGAGCTGTTTTTT
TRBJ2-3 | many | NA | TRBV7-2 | CASSPGGDPTDTQYF | TGTGCCAGCAGCCCCGGTGGGGATCCTACAGATACGCAGTATTTT
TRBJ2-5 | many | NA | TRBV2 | CASSEFGDLLQETQYF | TGTGCCAGCAGTGAATTCGGGGACTTACTTCAAGAGACCCAGTACTTC
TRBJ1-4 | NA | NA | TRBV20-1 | CSARPHGAGEKLFF | TGCAGTGCTAGGCCCCATGGGGCGGGTGAAAAACTGTTTTTT
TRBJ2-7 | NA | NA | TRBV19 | CASSIINGRQYF | TGTGCCAGTAGTATCATAAATGGAAGGCAGTACTTC
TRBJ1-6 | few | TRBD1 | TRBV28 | CASSLDRGMSSYNSPLHF | TGTGCCAGCAGTTTGGACAGGGGGATGAGCTCCTATAATTCACCCCTCCACTTT
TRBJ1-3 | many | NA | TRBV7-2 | CASSLRGARLGNTIYF | TGTGCCAGCAGCTTAAGGGGGGCGCGTTTAGGAAACACCATATATTTT
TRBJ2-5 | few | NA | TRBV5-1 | CASGPGQGLETQYF | TGCGCCAGCGGACCTGGCCAGGGATTGGAGACCCAGTACTTC
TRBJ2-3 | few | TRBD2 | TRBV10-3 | CAISERGGTDTQYF | TGTGCCATCAGTGAGCGGGGGGGCACAGATACGCAGTATTTT
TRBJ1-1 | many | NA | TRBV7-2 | CASSLGRGYMEAFF | TGTGCCAGCAGCTTAGGAAGGGGCTATATGGAAGCTTTCTTT
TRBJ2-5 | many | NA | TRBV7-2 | CASRGQGRGQYF | TGTGCCAGCCGGGGGCAGGGCAGAGGCCAGTACTTC
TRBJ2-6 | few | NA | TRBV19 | CASTGSSGANVLTF | TGTGCCTCAACCGGGAGCTCTGGGGCCAACGTCCTGACTTTC
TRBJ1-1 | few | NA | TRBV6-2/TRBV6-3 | CASSYSRGHPFGEAFF | TGTGCCAGCAGTTACTCTAGGGGACACCCTTTTGGCGAAGCTTTCTTT
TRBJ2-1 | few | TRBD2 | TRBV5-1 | CASSHSGAEYNEQFF | TGCGCCAGCAGCCACAGCGGGGCAGAATACAATGAGCAGTTCTTC
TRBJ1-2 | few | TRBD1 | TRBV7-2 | CASSPQGESIYGYTF | TGTGCCAGCAGCCCCCAGGGGGAATCAATCTATGGCTACACCTTC
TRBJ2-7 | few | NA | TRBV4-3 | CASSQDTGGTPYEQYF | TGCGCCAGCAGCCAAGATACCGGGGGGACACCCTACGAGCAGTACTTC
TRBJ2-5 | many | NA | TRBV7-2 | CASTRGGQETQYF | TGTGCCAGCACCCGTGGGGGGCAAGAGACCCAGTACTTC
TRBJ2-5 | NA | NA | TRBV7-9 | CASVRGMSFQETQYF | TGTGCCAGCGTGAGAGGGATGTCATTCCAAGAGACCCAGTACTTC
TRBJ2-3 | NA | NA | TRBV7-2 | CASSSDRTSTDTQYF | TGTGCCAGCAGCTCAGACAGAACTAGCACAGATACGCAGTATTTT